The clone carrying this T cell receptor beta chain has a handful of counts. Its specificity is not known. J was trimmed by 4 bases and V by 5 bases; bases with no gene match: 11. Germline loops: CDR1 SGHTA, CDR2 FQGNSA. The CDR3 spans 17 residues. Each CDR3 protein is one row after TCRdb ran MiXCR on the RT-PCR reads. The table records hundreds of thousands of distinct CDR3 sequences, 16% of them present only once. The data are from a study of response to subunit inactivated influenza vaccine. General study findings and limits: Authors suggested few new T cells are recruited by each seasonal influenza vaccination.

This receptor was obtained from a man aged 50-75 years who received an inactivated influenza vaccine. The V call is TRBV7-2, the J call TRBJ2-7; 13 bases line up with TRBD2. The sequenced sample was CD4+ T cells sorted from PBMCs, obtained around 2 years after vaccination. CDR3 nucleotides: TGTGCCAGCAGCGTGGGACTAGCGGGACCTCCGGTTTACGAGCAGTACTTC. Amino acid sequence: CASSVGLAGPPVYEQYF.